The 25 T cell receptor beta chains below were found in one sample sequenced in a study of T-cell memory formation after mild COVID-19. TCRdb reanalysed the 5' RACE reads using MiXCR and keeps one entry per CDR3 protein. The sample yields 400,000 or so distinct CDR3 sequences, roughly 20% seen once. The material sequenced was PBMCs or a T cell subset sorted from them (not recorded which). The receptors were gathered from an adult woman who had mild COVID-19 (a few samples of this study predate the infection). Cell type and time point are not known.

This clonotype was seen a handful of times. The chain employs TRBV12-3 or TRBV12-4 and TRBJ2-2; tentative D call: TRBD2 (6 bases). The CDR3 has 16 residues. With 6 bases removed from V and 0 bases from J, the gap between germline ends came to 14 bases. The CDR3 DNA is TGTGCCAGCAGCCCGGGGGAAGCGGCGAACACCGGGGAGCTGTTTTTT. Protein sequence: CASSPGEAANTGELFF.

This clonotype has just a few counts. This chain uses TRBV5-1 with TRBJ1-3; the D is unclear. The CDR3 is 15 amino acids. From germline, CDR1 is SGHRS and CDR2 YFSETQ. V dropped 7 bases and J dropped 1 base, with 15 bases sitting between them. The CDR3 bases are TGCGCCAGCCACGAAAAGGGAATGTCTGGAAACACCATATATTTT. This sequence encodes CASHEKGMSGNTIYF.

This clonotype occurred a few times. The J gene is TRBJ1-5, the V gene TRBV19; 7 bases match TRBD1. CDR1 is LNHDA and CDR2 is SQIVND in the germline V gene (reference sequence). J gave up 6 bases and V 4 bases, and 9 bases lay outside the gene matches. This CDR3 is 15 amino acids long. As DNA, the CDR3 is TGTGCCAGTAGTAACCGACAGGGCCGGGGTCAGCCCCAGCATTTT. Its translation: CASSNRQGRGQPQHF.

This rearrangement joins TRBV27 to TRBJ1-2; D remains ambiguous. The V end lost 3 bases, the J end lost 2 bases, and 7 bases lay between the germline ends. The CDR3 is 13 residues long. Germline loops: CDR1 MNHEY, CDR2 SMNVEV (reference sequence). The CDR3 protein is CASSLNWNYGYTF. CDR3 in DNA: TGTGCCAGCAGTTTGAACTGGAACTATGGCTACACCTTC.

CDR3 amino acids: CASSYLPGQGYGYTF. The CDR3 DNA is TGTGCCAGCAGTTACCTCCCGGGACAAGGCTATGGCTACACCTTC. J is TRBJ1-2 and V is TRBV6-5, with D possibly TRBD1 on 6 matching bases. This CDR3 comprises 15 residues. V was shortened by 2 bases and J by 4 bases, with 14 bases between the two germline ends. The germline V gene encodes CDR1 MNHEY and CDR2 SVGAGI.

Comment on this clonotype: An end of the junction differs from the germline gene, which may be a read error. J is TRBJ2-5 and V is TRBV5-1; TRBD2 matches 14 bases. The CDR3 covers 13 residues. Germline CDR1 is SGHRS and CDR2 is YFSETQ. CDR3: CASSFGTSGGTFF. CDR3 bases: TGCGCCAGCAGCTTTGGGACTAGCGGGGGAACGTTTTTC.

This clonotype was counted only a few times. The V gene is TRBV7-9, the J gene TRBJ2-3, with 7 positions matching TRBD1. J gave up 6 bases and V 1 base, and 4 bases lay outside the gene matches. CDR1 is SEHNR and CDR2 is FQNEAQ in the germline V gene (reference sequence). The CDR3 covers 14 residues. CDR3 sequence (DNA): TGTGCCAGCAGCTTAGTGACAGGGTTGGATACGCAGTATTTT. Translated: CASSLVTGLDTQYF.

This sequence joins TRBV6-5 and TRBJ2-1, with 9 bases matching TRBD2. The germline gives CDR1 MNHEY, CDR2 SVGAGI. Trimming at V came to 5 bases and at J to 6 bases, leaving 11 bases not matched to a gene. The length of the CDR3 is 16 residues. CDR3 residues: CASSKGSGSEGNEQFF. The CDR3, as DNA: TGTGCCAGCAGTAAAGGTAGCGGGAGTGAGGGCAATGAGCAGTTCTTC.

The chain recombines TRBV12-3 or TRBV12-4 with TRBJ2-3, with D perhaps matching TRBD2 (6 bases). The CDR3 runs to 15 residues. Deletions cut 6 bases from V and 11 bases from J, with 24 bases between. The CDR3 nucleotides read TGTGCCAGCAGCCTAGGGGAGGACCCCCACAAGGGGCAGTATTTT. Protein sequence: CASSLGEDPHKGQYF.

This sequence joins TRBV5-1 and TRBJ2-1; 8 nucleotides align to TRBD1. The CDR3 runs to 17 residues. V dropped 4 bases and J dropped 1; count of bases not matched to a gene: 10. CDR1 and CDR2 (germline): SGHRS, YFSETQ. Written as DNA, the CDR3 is TGCGCCAGCAGCACAGGGACAGGTTGGGGATCCTACAATGAGCAGTTCTTC. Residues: CASSTGTGWGSYNEQFF.

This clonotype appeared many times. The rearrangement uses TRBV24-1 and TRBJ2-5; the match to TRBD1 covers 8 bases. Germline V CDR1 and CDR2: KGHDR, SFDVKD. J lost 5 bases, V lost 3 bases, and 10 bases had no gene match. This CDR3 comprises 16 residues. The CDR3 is CATSDRGRGREETQYF. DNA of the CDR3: TGTGCCACCAGTGATCGCGGCAGGGGGCGCGAGGAGACCCAGTACTTC.

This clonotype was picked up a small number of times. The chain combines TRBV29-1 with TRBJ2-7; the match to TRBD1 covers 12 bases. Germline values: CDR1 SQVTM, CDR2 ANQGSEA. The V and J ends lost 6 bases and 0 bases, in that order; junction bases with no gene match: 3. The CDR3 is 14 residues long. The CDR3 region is CSVVGQGASYEQYF. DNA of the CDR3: TGCAGCGTAGTGGGACAGGGGGCCTCCTACGAGCAGTACTTC.

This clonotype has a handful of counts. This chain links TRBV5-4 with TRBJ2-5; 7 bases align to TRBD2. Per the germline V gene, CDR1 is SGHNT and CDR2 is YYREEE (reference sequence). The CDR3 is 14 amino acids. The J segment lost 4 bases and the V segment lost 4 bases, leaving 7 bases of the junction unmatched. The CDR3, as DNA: TGTGCCAGCAGCCTCGCGGTAGCGGGAGAGACCCAGTACTTC. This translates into CASSLAVAGETQYF. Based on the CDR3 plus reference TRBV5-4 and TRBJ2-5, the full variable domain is ETGVTQSPTHLIKTRGQQVTLRCSSQSGHNTVSWYQQALGQGPQFIFQYYREEENGRGNFPPRFSGLQFPNYSSELNVNALELDDSALYLCASSLAVAGETQYFGPGTRLLVL.

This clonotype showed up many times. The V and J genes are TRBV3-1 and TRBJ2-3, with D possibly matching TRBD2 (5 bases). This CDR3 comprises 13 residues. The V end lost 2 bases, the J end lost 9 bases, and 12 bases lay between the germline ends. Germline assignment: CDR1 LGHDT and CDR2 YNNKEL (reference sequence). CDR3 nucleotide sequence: TGTGCCAGCAGCCAAATACGGTCGGGGACGCAGTATTTT. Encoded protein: CASSQIRSGTQYF.

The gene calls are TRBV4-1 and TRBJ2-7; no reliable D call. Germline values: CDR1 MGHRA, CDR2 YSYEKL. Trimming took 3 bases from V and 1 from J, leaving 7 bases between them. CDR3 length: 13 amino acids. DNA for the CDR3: TGCGCCAGCAGCCAGGGTCATTCCTACGAGCAGTACTTC. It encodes CASSQGHSYEQYF.

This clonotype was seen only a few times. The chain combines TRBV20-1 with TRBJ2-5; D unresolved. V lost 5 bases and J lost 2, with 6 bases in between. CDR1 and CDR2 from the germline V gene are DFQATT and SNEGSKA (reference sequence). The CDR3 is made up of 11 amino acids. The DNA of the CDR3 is TGCAGTGCTGACCTGCAAGAGACCCAGTACTTC. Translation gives CSADLQETQYF.

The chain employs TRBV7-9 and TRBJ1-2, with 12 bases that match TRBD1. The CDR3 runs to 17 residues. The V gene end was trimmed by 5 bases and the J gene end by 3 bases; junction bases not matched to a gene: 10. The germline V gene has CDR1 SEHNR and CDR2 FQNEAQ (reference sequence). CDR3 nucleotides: TGTGCCAGCAGCACAGTTCCGGGACAGGGGGCTTACTATGGCTACACCTTC. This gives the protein CASSTVPGQGAYYGYTF.

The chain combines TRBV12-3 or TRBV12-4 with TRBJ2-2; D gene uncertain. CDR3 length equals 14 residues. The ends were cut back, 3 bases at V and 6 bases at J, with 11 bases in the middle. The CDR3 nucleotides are TGTGCCAGCAGTTTGTACGAGTGGGCCGGGGAGCTGTTTTTT. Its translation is CASSLYEWAGELFF.

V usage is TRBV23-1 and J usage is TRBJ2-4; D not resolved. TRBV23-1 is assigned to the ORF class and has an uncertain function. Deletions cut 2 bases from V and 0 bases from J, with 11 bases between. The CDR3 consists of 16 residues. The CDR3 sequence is CASSQPSRLAKNIQYF. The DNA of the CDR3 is TGCGCCAGCAGTCAACCCTCTCGACTAGCCAAAAACATTCAGTACTTC.

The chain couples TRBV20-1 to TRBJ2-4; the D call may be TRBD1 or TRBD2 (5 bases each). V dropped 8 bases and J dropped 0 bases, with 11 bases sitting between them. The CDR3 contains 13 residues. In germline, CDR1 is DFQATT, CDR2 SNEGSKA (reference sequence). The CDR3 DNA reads TGCAGTACTCCGGGGCTAGCCAAAAACATTCAGTACTTC. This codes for CSTPGLAKNIQYF.

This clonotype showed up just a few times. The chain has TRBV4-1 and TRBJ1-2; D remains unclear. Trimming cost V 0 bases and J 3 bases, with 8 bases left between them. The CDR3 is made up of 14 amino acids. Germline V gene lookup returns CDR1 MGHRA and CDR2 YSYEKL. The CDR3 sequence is CASSQEWQHYGYTF. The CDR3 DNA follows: TGCGCCAGCAGCCAAGAGTGGCAGCACTATGGCTACACCTTC.

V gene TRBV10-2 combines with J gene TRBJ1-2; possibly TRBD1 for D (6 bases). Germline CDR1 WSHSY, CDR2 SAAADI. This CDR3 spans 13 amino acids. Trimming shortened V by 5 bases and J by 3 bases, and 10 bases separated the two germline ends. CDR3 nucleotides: TGCGCCAGCAGTAGCTACAGGGACTATGGCTACACCTTC. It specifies CASSSYRDYGYTF.

The CDR3 region has the DNA TGTGCCAGCACCTGGGGGACAGCGGAGAACGAGCAGTACTTC. This translates into CASTWGTAENEQYF. The V call is TRBV5-6, the J call TRBJ2-7; 7 nucleotides line up with TRBD1. Trimming cost V 6 bases and J 5 bases; bases outside gene matches: 11. This CDR3 is 14 amino acids long. The germline V gene encodes CDR1 SGHDT and CDR2 YYEEEE.

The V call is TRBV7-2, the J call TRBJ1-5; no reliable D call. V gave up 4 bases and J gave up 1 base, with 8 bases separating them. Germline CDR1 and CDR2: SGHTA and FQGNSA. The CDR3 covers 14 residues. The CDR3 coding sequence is TGTGCCAGCAGCTCGGAAGTAAGCAATCAGCCCCAGCATTTT. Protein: CASSSEVSNQPQHF.

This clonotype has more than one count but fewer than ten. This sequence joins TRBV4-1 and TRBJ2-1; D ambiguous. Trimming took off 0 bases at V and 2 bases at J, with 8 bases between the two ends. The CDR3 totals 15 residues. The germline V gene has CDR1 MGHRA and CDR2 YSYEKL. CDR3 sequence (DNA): TGCGCCAGCAGCCAAGATGTGGGCGCCTACAATGAGCAGTTCTTC. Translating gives CASSQDVGAYNEQFF.